The rows below give T cell receptor beta chains drawn from one sample of a study of blood T cell repertoires in COVID-19. Clones were read by immunoSEQ multiplex PCR, and TCRdb kept only the in-frame ones, dropping some. The sample has 300,000 to 400,000 clones, 87% seen once. The source material was peripheral blood. Receptors were obtained from a woman aged 60-75 years with COVID-19, enrolled during active disease. CDR3s include the opening cysteine and the closing phenylalanine or tryptophan. A D gene is named only where the DNA matches it firmly. Clone size is stated in some rows and not others, as once, few, many or a class when expanded.

J gene,D gene,V gene,clone size,CDR3 protein,CDR3 DNA
TRBJ2-2,TRBD1,TRBV18,.,CASSLTGTGGNTGELFF,TGTGCCAGCTCACTAACCGGGACAGGGGGCAACACCGGGGAGCTGTTTTTT
TRBJ1-6,TRBD1,TRBV20-1,.,CSASFPGQRRVGNSPLHF,TGCAGTGCTAGTTTTCCGGGACAGCGAAGGGTAGGGAATTCACCCCTCCACTTT
TRBJ1-1,TRBD1,TRBV11-1,.,CASSGTPGGTEAFF,TGTGCCAGCAGCGGCACCCCAGGGGGCACTGAAGCTTTCTTT
TRBJ2-5,.,TRBV11-2,.,CASSSDGGRRETQYF,TGTGCCAGCAGCAGCGACGGGGGGCGTAGAGAGACCCAGTACTTC
TRBJ2-7,.,TRBV5-6,many,CASSFPMAGEQYF,TGTGCCAGCAGCTTCCCTATGGCGGGGGAGCAGTACTTC
TRBJ2-3,TRBD2,TRBV6-2/TRBV6-3,.,CASSLNGLAEITDTQYF,TGTGCCAGCAGCCTCAACGGACTAGCAGAAATCACAGATACGCAGTATTTT
TRBJ2-2,.,TRBV7-8,few,CASSLLVEANTGELFF,TGTGCCAGCAGCTTACTGGTAGAAGCGAACACCGGGGAGCTGTTTTTT
TRBJ1-2,.,TRBV6-2/TRBV6-3,once,CASSYRRTANYGYTF,TGTGCCAGCAGTTACCGCCGTACAGCCAACTATGGCTACACCTTC
TRBJ1-1,.,TRBV18,.,CASSPTGFGDTEAFF,TGTGCCAGCTCACCTACAGGGTTTGGTGACACTGAAGCTTTCTTT
TRBJ1-2,TRBD1,TRBV19,once,CASSIVSLTGENGYTF,TGTGCCAGTAGTATCGTATCTCTGACAGGGGAGAATGGCTACACCTTC
TRBJ1-3,.,TRBV19,.,CASSPQRNTIYF,TGTGCCAGTAGCCCCCAAAGAAACACCATATATTTT
TRBJ2-6,.,TRBV6-1,.,CASSEFAGVRSGANVLTF,TGTGCCAGCAGTGAATTCGCAGGGGTACGCTCTGGGGCCAACGTCCTGACTTTC
TRBJ1-6,.,TRBV6-1,.,CASSDAWGAGGRGRNSPLHF,TGTGCCAGCAGTGATGCCTGGGGGGCCGGGGGGCGAGGGAGGAATTCACCCCTCCACTTT
TRBJ1-1,.,TRBV5-1,.,CASSLEGMGTEAFF,TGCGCCAGCAGCTTGGAGGGGATGGGTACTGAAGCTTTCTTT
TRBJ2-3,TRBD2,TRBV9,.,CASSASPSSGGPQDTQYF,TGTGCCAGCAGCGCCTCTCCGTCCAGCGGGGGACCCCAAGATACGCAGTATTTT
TRBJ2-6,TRBD1,TRBV19,.,CASSPGGQGANLPSGANVLTF,TGTGCCAGTAGTCCAGGGGGACAGGGGGCGAACCTTCCCTCTGGGGCCAACGTCCTGACTTTC
TRBJ1-2,.,TRBV3-1/TRBV3-2,once,CASSLERSYGYTF,TGTGCCAGCAGCCTTGAACGGTCCTATGGCTACACCTTC
TRBJ1-2,.,TRBV9,.,CASSNRAPYGYTF,TGTGCCAGCAGCAACAGGGCTCCCTATGGCTACACCTTC
TRBJ2-3,TRBD1,TRBV27,.,CASSQGTGGTDTQYF,TGTGCCAGCAGTCAAGGGACAGGGGGCACAGATACGCAGTATTTT
TRBJ1-5,.,TRBV4-1,.,CASSQAEGFNQPQHF,TGCGCCAGCAGCCAAGCGGAGGGTTTCAATCAGCCCCAGCATTTT
TRBJ1-5,.,TRBV19,.,CASRDIQRQGNQPQHF,TGTGCCAGCCGGGACATCCAAAGGCAGGGCAATCAGCCCCAGCATTTT
TRBJ2-5,TRBD1,TRBV6-5,.,CASSYDRGQETQYF,TGTGCCAGCAGTTATGACAGGGGGCAAGAGACCCAGTACTTC
TRBJ1-1,.,TRBV7-3,.,CASSLNMGGNTEAFF,TGTGCCAGCAGCTTAAATATGGGGGGGAACACTGAAGCTTTCTTT
TRBJ2-5,.,TRBV7-8,.,CASSLRQYQETQYF,TGTGCCAGCAGCCTGCGACAGTACCAAGAGACCCAGTACTTC
TRBJ1-3,.,TRBV7-8,few,CASSLPLSFSGNTIYF,TGTGCCAGCAGCTTACCACTGTCGTTCTCTGGAAACACCATATATTTT
TRBJ2-4,TRBD1,TRBV18,.,CASSPDRGIQYF,TGTGCCAGCTCACCAGACAGGGGCATTCAGTACTTC
TRBJ2-5,.,TRBV6-1,.,CASSEEGIQETQYF,TGTGCCAGCAGTGAGGAGGGGATCCAAGAGACCCAGTACTTC
TRBJ1-5,.,TRBV28,.,CASKSTGGEQPQHF,TGTGCCAGCAAATCGACAGGAGGAGAACAGCCCCAGCATTTT
TRBJ2-1,TRBD1,TRBV19,.,CASSMKGTGGNNEQFF,TGTGCCAGTAGTATGAAGGGGACAGGGGGCAACAATGAGCAGTTCTTC
TRBJ2-1,TRBD1,TRBV3-1/TRBV3-2,.,CASSRDRVGDNEQFF,TGTGCCAGCAGCCGGGACAGGGTGGGGGACAATGAGCAGTTCTTC
TRBJ2-5,TRBD2,TRBV5-1,.,CASSQTSGGARETQYF,TGCGCCAGCAGCCAGACTAGCGGGGGGGCGAGAGAGACCCAGTACTTC
TRBJ1-1,.,TRBV29-1,.,CSAAGRKGAEAFF,TGCAGCGCTGCGGGACGGAAAGGCGCTGAAGCTTTCTTT
TRBJ1-5,.,TRBV2,.,CASRAGYSNQPQHF,TGTGCCAGCAGGGCGGGATATAGCAATCAGCCCCAGCATTTT
TRBJ1-3,.,TRBV5-1,.,CASSFHSGNTIYF,TGCGCCAGCAGCTTTCACTCTGGAAACACCATATATTTT
TRBJ1-1,TRBD1,TRBV7-6,.,CASSKNRGYEAFF,TGTGCCAGCAGCAAGAACAGGGGATATGAAGCTTTCTTT
TRBJ2-7,TRBD2,TRBV7-6,.,CASSKQGLAGNEQYF,TGTGCCAGCAGCAAGCAGGGACTAGCGGGGAACGAGCAGTACTTC
TRBJ2-7,TRBD2,TRBV4-1,.,CASSQDPLAGVPYEQYF,TGCGCCAGCAGCCAAGATCCACTAGCGGGTGTACCCTACGAGCAGTACTTC